The text below deals with one TCR beta chain. Its antigen is unidentified. V shed 9 bases and J shed 3 bases, with 21 bases lying between them. Looked up from germline, CDR1 is SGHRS and CDR2 is YFSETQ. The CDR3 runs to 15 residues. Alongside a J-beta primer mix, a sample-barcoded 5' primer served in a second PCR lasting about 7 to 11 cycles. A 12-random-nucleotide template-switch adaptor tagged each cDNA molecule. TCRdb redid the calling of the 5' RACE reads with MiXCR, one entry per CDR3 protein. The table shows 1.5 million to 2 million distinct CDR3 sequences, with 30% to 40% occurring only once. The record originates from a study of blood T cells in healthy people across ages. Donors were healthy Caucasian individuals from Russia aged about 6 to 100. Regarding the study as a whole: TCR beta diversity, measured per million T cells, fell in a roughly linear way with age. It was not possible, with unsorted PBMCs, to conclusively compare naive and antigen-experienced cells.

The sequencing input was blood. The chain joins TRBV5-1 to TRBJ2-5, with D possibly being TRBD2 (6 bases). This receptor was obtained from a human donor in good health. CDR3 DNA: TGCGCCACCAGAGCGGTCGGGACTTCCGAAGAGACCCAGTACTTC. Amino acid sequence: CATRAVGTSEETQYF.